Each of the 25 T cell receptor beta chains below was sequenced from the same sample in a study of T cell changes during pregnancy in multiple sclerosis. The protocol was immunoSEQ multiplex PCR, while the TCRdb copy is restricted to in-frame clones and leaves out a portion. The sample lists just under 65,000 clones; approximately 96% were seen once. The sequenced sample was CD8+ T cells from peripheral blood mononuclear cells, obtained after pregnancy. Source of these receptors: a female donor with multiple sclerosis, enrolled in a pregnancy study.

The gene calls are TRBV4-1 and TRBJ2-3, with 10 bases fitting TRBD2. The CDR3 is made up of 16 amino acids. CDR1 is MGHRA and CDR2 is YSYEKL in the germline V gene. V gave up 5 bases and J gave up 5 bases; unmatched junction bases: 10. The CDR3, as DNA: TGCGCCAGCAGCGGACTAGCGGTTACAGGTATAGATACGCAGTATTTT. Translated, it gives CASSGLAVTGIDTQYF.

V is TRBV28 and J is TRBJ1-5, with D perhaps TRBD1 (6 bases). V lost 5 bases and J lost 3, with 11 bases in between. The CDR3 loop spans 14 amino acids. CDR1 and CDR2 from the germline V gene are MDHEN and SYDVKM. CDR3 DNA: TGTGCCAGCAGTGATCAGGGGTACAATCAGCCCCAGCATTTT. It specifies CASSDQGYNQPQHF. Filled out from reference TRBV28 and TRBJ1-5, the complete variable domain reads DVKVTQSSRYLVKRTGEKVFLECVQDMDHENMFWYRQDPGLGLRLIYFSYDVKMKEKGDIPEGYSVSREKKERFSLILESASTNQTSMYLCASSDQGYNQPQHFGDGTRLSIL.

As concerns this clone: A junction boundary mismatches the germline segment, possibly from a read error. The rearrangement links TRBV11-1 to TRBJ2-7; D unclear. The germline V gene has CDR1 SGHAT and CDR2 FQDESV (reference sequence). The CDR3 runs to 12 residues. The CDR3 sequence: CASSLGTYERYF. DNA for the CDR3: TGTGCCAGCAGCTTAGGAACTTACGAGCGGTACTTC.

CDR3 residues: CASSSSTSGMSTEQYF. In DNA, the CDR3 is TGTGCCAGCAGTTCATCGACTAGCGGGATGTCGACGGAGCAGTACTTC. The chain recombines TRBV28 with TRBJ2-7; the match to TRBD2 covers 11 bases. Looked up from germline, CDR1 is MDHEN and CDR2 is SYDVKM. Losses at the gene ends were 4 bases for V and 7 bases for J; bases not matched to a gene: 12. CDR3 size: 16 residues. The full variable domain, rest sourced from reference TRBV28 and TRBJ2-7, is DVKVTQSSRYLVKRTGEKVFLECVQDMDHENMFWYRQDPGLGLRLIYFSYDVKMKEKGDIPEGYSVSREKKERFSLILESASTNQTSMYLCASSSSTSGMSTEQYFGPGTRLTVT.

The count of this clone is one. The V call is TRBV25-1, the J call TRBJ2-2; the D is unclear. CDR1 is MGHDK and CDR2 is SYGVNS in the germline V gene. V gave up 5 bases and J gave up 8 bases, with 6 bases separating them. The CDR3 runs 11 residues. CDR3 bases: TGTGCCAGCAGTTACGGGGGGGAGCTGTTTTTT. Translation gives CASSYGGELFF.

This chain uses TRBV13 with TRBJ2-1; tentatively, D is TRBD1 (5 bases). The CDR3 covers 13 residues. Per the germline V gene, CDR1 is PRHDT and CDR2 is FYEKMQ (reference sequence). Trimming removed 4 bases at V and 4 bases at J, with 8 bases between. CDR3 loop: CASSSPGYNEQFF. CDR3 nucleotides: TGTGCCAGCAGCTCCCCAGGGTACAATGAGCAGTTCTTC.

The chain links TRBV28 to TRBJ2-3; 16 bases are a match to TRBD2. CDR1 and CDR2 (germline): MDHEN, SYDVKM. V shed 6 bases and J 1 base; nucleotides not matched to a gene: 13. The CDR3 runs 20 residues. CDR3 DNA sequence: TGTGCCAGCAGAGAATTAGGGGGACTAGCGGGAGGGTGGGGCACAGATACGCAGTATTTT. Translated: CASRELGGLAGGWGTDTQYF.

This chain connects TRBV27 to TRBJ1-1; no definite D call. Trimming took 4 bases from V and 0 from J, leaving 12 bases between them. Germline-derived CDR1 and CDR2 are MNHEY and SMNVEV (reference sequence). The CDR3 spans 15 residues. The CDR3 sequence is CASSSTVSMNTEAFF. CDR3 in DNA: TGTGCCAGCAGTTCCACAGTATCGATGAACACTGAAGCTTTCTTT.

Points on this clone: Compared with germline, one end of the junction differs, possibly owing to a read error. The chain carries TRBV5-6 and TRBJ2-1, with 9 bases identical to TRBD2. CDR1 and CDR2 (germline): SGHDT, YYEEEE. The CDR3 is 11 residues long. CDR3 protein: CASSSGLAPLF. CDR3 nucleotides: TGTGCCAGCAGCTCGGGACTAGCTCCACTCTTC.

This chain uses TRBV7-3 with TRBJ2-2, with D perhaps TRBD2 (5 bases). CDR1 and CDR2 from the germline V gene are SGHTA and FQGTGA. V dropped 5 bases and J dropped 8 bases, with 18 bases sitting between them. CDR3 length: 15 residues. The CDR3 here is CASSLHLDSGGELFF. The CDR3 DNA sequence: TGTGCCAGCAGCCTCCACCTGGACTCTGGGGGGGAGCTGTTTTTT.

The chain is built from TRBV28 and TRBJ2-7, with D tentatively TRBD1 (6 bases). The CDR3 has 13 amino acids. Deletions cut 5 bases from V and 2 bases from J, with 10 bases between. The germline gives CDR1 MDHEN, CDR2 SYDVKM. CDR3 in DNA: TGTGCCAGCAGTGACCAGGGGCCCTACGAGCAGTACTTC. Protein sequence: CASSDQGPYEQYF. The full variable domain, in which reference TRBV28 and TRBJ2-7 provide the parts outside the CDR3, is DVKVTQSSRYLVKRTGEKVFLECVQDMDHENMFWYRQDPGLGLRLIYFSYDVKMKEKGDIPEGYSVSREKKERFSLILESASTNQTSMYLCASSDQGPYEQYFGPGTRLTVT.

The V gene is TRBV2, the J gene TRBJ2-6; TRBD1 matches 10 bases. The V and J ends lost 4 bases and 1 base, in that order; junction bases with no gene match: 7. CDR1 and CDR2 from the germline V gene are SNHLY and FYNNEI. CDR3 length: 18 residues. The CDR3 bases are TGTGCCAGCAGTGGGGACAGGGGTAAAATATCTGGGGCCAACGTCCTGACTTTC. This gives the protein CASSGDRGKISGANVLTF.

This chain connects TRBV15 to TRBJ2-5; 10 nucleotides agree with TRBD2. The V segment lost 9 bases and the J segment 5 bases; nucleotides outside the gene matches: 6. The CDR3 totals 13 residues. Germline values: CDR1 LNHNV, CDR2 YYDKDF (reference sequence). This CDR3 is CATKREGWETQYF. CDR3 sequence (DNA): TGTGCCACAAAGCGGGAGGGATGGGAGACCCAGTACTTC.

The gene calls are TRBV5-1 and TRBJ2-2; D uncertain. The germline V gene has CDR1 SGHRS and CDR2 YFSETQ. This CDR3 spans 15 amino acids. The germline V and J ends were trimmed by 4 bases and 1 base, with 11 bases remaining between them. The CDR3 region is CASSQRPGNTGELFF. The CDR3, as DNA: TGCGCCAGCAGCCAACGGCCGGGGAACACCGGGGAGCTGTTTTTT.

This chain links TRBV7-9 with TRBJ2-2; 13 bases match TRBD2. V was clipped by 7 bases and J by 9 bases; unmatched bases: 11. This CDR3 has 16 amino acids. The germline CDR1 and CDR2 sequences are SEHNR and FQNEAQ (reference sequence). CDR3 sequence (DNA): TGTGCCAGCACCACAGGACTAGCGGGAGATTCGTGGGAGCTGTTTTTT. The encoded protein is CASTTGLAGDSWELFF.

The CDR3 reads CASSEASYNEQFF. DNA for the CDR3: TGTGCCAGCAGTGAAGCGAGTTACAATGAGCAGTTCTTC. The genes are TRBV6-1 and TRBJ2-1; D gene ambiguous. V was clipped by 0 bases and J by 4 bases, with 4 bases between them. This CDR3 region has 13 residues. Germline loops: CDR1 MNHNS, CDR2 SASEGT.

The rearrangement links TRBV14 to TRBJ2-1; a possible D gene is TRBD2 (6 bases). Trimming cost V 1 base and J 7 bases, with 11 bases left between them. The CDR3 length is 14 residues. Germline CDR1 SGHDN, CDR2 FVKESK. This CDR3 reads CASSQGGGGNEQFF. The CDR3, as DNA: TGTGCCAGCAGCCAAGGGGGTGGGGGGAATGAGCAGTTCTTC.

The chain joins TRBV15 to TRBJ1-2; a weak D match, TRBD1 (6 bases). Per germline, CDR1 LNHNV and CDR2 YYDKDF (reference sequence). The CDR3 runs 15 residues. V was shortened by 0 bases and J by 8 bases, with 16 bases between the two germline ends. The CDR3 reads CATSRDSGERGGYTF. The DNA for the CDR3 is TGTGCCACCAGCAGAGACTCAGGAGAGAGGGGGGGCTACACCTTC.

The chain employs TRBV27 and TRBJ2-5; 11 positions agree with TRBD1. Germline V gene sequence: CDR1 MNHEY, CDR2 SMNVEV (reference sequence). This CDR3 has 14 amino acids. Trimming took 3 bases from V and 10 from J; bases not matched to a gene: 7. CDR3 DNA: TGTGCCAGCAGTTTTGGACAGGGGGCGTTCGACCAGTACTTC. It codes for CASSFGQGAFDQYF.

CDR3 loop: CASSLGQSGETQYF. In DNA, the CDR3 is TGCGCCAGCAGCCTTGGGCAGTCGGGGGAGACCCAGTACTTC. The chain links TRBV4-1 to TRBJ2-5; the D gene is possibly TRBD2 (5 bases). Trimming stripped 4 bases from V and 5 bases from J, with 14 bases between. The CDR3 covers 14 residues. Germline assignment: CDR1 MGHRA and CDR2 YSYEKL.

The chain recombines TRBV27 with TRBJ2-3; 7 nucleotides align to TRBD2. Germline V lookup: CDR1 MNHEY, CDR2 SMNVEV (reference sequence). The length of the CDR3 is 15 residues. V lost 2 bases and J lost 1; bases outside the gene matches: 3. The CDR3 sequence is CASSLIAGRTDTQYF. CDR3 DNA sequence: TGTGCCAGCAGTTTAATAGCGGGTCGCACAGATACGCAGTATTTT.

The chain joins TRBV7-3 to TRBJ2-1; D possibly corresponds to TRBD2 (7 bases). The CDR3 has 14 amino acids. The germline V gene has CDR1 SGHTA and CDR2 FQGTGA. Trimming took 5 bases from V and 9 from J, leaving 17 bases between them. In nucleotides, the CDR3 is TGTGCCAGCAGCCTCGTCGGGGGCGGGGGTGAGCAGTTCTTC. This encodes CASSLVGGGGEQFF.

The chain is built from TRBV11-2 and TRBJ2-7; D is possibly TRBD2 (5 bases). V was trimmed by 1 base and J by 6 bases, leaving 16 bases between them. The length of the CDR3 is 15 residues. Germline CDR1 reads SGHAT; CDR2 reads FQNNGV. CDR3 nucleotides: TGTGCCAGCAGCTTAGCGATTGGGAGTCCAGGCGAGCAGTACTTC. Its protein is CASSLAIGSPGEQYF.

This sequence joins TRBV30 and TRBJ2-1; D is perhaps TRBD1 (5 bases). The CDR3 length is 13 residues. The germline CDR1 and CDR2 sequences are GTSNPN and SVGIG (reference sequence). The V end was cut by 5 bases, the J end by 4 bases, with 12 bases between. In DNA form, the CDR3 reads TGTGCCTGGGCGGACACTACATACAATGAGCAGTTCTTC. Protein sequence: CAWADTTYNEQFF.

The rearrangement links TRBV7-9 to TRBJ1-3; the D is unclear. The germline CDR1 and CDR2 sequences are SEHNR and FQNEAQ (reference sequence). Between the trimmed V and J ends, which lost 5 bases and 0 bases, there was a span of 8 bases. CDR3 length: 14 amino acids. CDR3 sequence: CASSGGFSGNTIYF. The CDR3 bases are TGTGCCAGCAGCGGAGGGTTCTCTGGAAACACCATATATTTT.